This passage covers 12 T cell receptor beta chains from one sample sequenced in a study of early T cells in non-severe SARS-CoV-2 infection (dated by TCRdb to the early 2020s). The receptor library was made with 5' RACE. Instrument used: NextSeq 500. Starting from the raw public reads, TCRdb applied fastp trimming at Q25, assembled clones with MiXCR and retained in-frame beta chains. A single entry per CDR3 protein holds the most common genes and DNA from its merged rows. In all, the sample holds around 60,000 distinct CDR3 sequences, and roughly a fifth of those were seen once. 16% of the sample comes from the top ten. Specimen: whole blood, collected at baseline. The receptors shown here come from an adult who was a healthcare worker with PCR-confirmed SARS-CoV-2 infection or an uninfected control (not recorded which).

The J gene is TRBJ2-3, the V gene TRBV7-6, with 10 bases matching TRBD2. Germline CDR1 is SGHVS and CDR2 is FNYEAQ. This CDR3 is 14 amino acids long. V lost 4 bases, J lost 4 bases, and 2 bases stayed unmatched. CDR3 in amino acids: CASSSGTSADTQYF. Written as DNA, the CDR3 is TGTGCCAGCAGCTCTGGGACTAGCGCAGATACGCAGTATTTT.

In its sample, this clonotype was seen many times. This chain links TRBV5-5 with TRBJ2-7; D not resolved. This CDR3 spans 12 amino acids. Germline assignment: CDR1 SGHKS and CDR2 YYEKEE (reference sequence). Trimming cost V 0 bases and J 3 bases, with 4 bases left between them. The CDR3 protein is CASSLVSYEQYF. The CDR3 region has the DNA TGTGCCAGCAGCTTGGTCAGCTACGAGCAGTACTTC.

The chain couples TRBV12-3 or TRBV12-4 to TRBJ1-1; 9 bases match TRBD1. The CDR3 is made up of 14 amino acids. V dropped 7 bases and J dropped 6; count of bases not matched to a gene: 9. Here the CDR3 DNA reads TGTGCCAGCATCCCGGGACAGGGTAAGTCTGAAGCTTTCTTT. Translating it yields CASIPGQGKSEAFF.

This clonotype came up a few times. V gene TRBV7-9 combines with J gene TRBJ1-2; 7 positions agree with TRBD1. CDR3 length: 15 residues. The germline gives CDR1 SEHNR, CDR2 FQNEAQ (reference sequence). V was pared by 4 bases and J by 4 bases, with 9 bases of the junction left unmatched. Here the CDR3 reads CASSSRRDSTYGYTF. The CDR3 DNA follows: TGTGCCAGCAGCTCACGGAGGGACAGCACCTATGGCTACACCTTC.

This clonotype was picked up a small number of times. CDR3 protein: CASSPRGGEQYF. The CDR3 region has the DNA TGTGCCAGCTCACCACGGGGCGGCGAGCAGTACTTC. This chain joins TRBV18 and TRBJ2-7; D possibly corresponds to TRBD1 (5 bases). V lost 1 base to trimming and J lost 6 bases, with 7 bases between them. CDR3 length equals 12 residues. CDR1 is KGHSH, CDR2 LQKENI, per germline.

The chain recombines TRBV5-1 with TRBJ2-7; D is uncertain. CDR3 length: 11 residues. Germline V CDR1 and CDR2: SGHRS, YFSETQ. V was clipped by 4 bases and J by 6 bases, with 8 bases between them. For the CDR3, the DNA is TGCGCCAGCAGCGACCGCACCGAGCAGTACTTC. Its protein product is CASSDRTEQYF.

The chain couples TRBV20-1 to TRBJ2-2; 8 positions match TRBD2. The CDR3 has 15 amino acids. Per the germline V gene, CDR1 is DFQATT and CDR2 is SNEGSKA (reference sequence). V shed 5 bases and J 3 bases; nucleotides not matched to a gene: 8. The CDR3: CSAEIAGKDTGELFF. CDR3 sequence (DNA): TGCAGTGCTGAAATAGCGGGGAAGGACACCGGGGAGCTGTTTTTT.

This clonotype came up a few times. This chain uses TRBV6-5 with TRBJ1-1, with a possible D match to TRBD1 (5 bases). Germline V CDR1 and CDR2: MNHEY, SVGAGI. V was trimmed by 2 bases and J by 1 base, leaving 14 bases between them. This CDR3 comprises 16 residues. In nucleotides, the CDR3 is TGTGCCAGCAGTTACGGGTCAGGGAAGGCGAACACTGAAGCTTTCTTT. Protein: CASSYGSGKANTEAFF.

In DNA form, the CDR3 reads TGTGCCAGCTCACCAGGGGAGGACTATGGCTACACCTTC. This encodes CASSPGEDYGYTF. V and J are TRBV18 and TRBJ1-2; D is ambiguous. Trimming removed 2 bases from V and 3 bases from J, with 7 bases in between. Germline lookup yields CDR1 KGHSH and CDR2 LQKENI. The CDR3 extends over 13 amino acids.

The gene calls are TRBV11-2 and TRBJ2-3, with D tentatively TRBD2 (5 bases). Deletions cut 0 bases from V and 1 base from J, with 14 bases between. Germline-derived CDR1 and CDR2 are SGHAT and FQNNGV. The CDR3 loop spans 17 amino acids. The CDR3 nucleotides are TGTGCCAGCAGCTTAGAGTGGTCTACTAGTGGCACAGATACGCAGTATTTT. This encodes CASSLEWSTSGTDTQYF.

Of note for this clonotype: The junction departs from germline at one end; a sequencing error may be responsible. V gene TRBV11-2 combines with J gene TRBJ2-6; 8 bases map to TRBD1. This CDR3 is built from 12 residues. CDR1 and CDR2 from the germline V gene are SGHAT and FQNNGV. This CDR3 is CATSQGVNVLTF. Here the CDR3 DNA reads TGTGCCACTTCACAGGGGGTCAACGTCCTGACTTTC.

In its sample, this clonotype was seen a few times. The chain uses TRBV30 and TRBJ2-2; tentative D call: TRBD1 (6 bases). V lost 3 bases and J 2 bases, leaving 13 bases between the germline ends. CDR3 length: 15 amino acids. CDR1 and CDR2 (germline): GTSNPN, SVGIG (reference sequence). The chain's CDR3 is CAWRPRDINTGELFF. The CDR3 DNA is TGTGCCTGGAGGCCTAGGGACATCAACACCGGGGAGCTGTTTTTT.